The next 22 T cell receptor beta chains were all read from a single sample in a study of cytomegalovirus exposure and HLA in healthy donors listed by TCRdb under 2017. The receptor library was made with the immunoSEQ multiplex PCR assay. For the multiplex PCR, a mixture combining 60 forward primers for TCR Vbeta segments and 13 reverse primers for TCR Jbeta segments was used. TCRdb holds this immuneACCESS table with in-frame rearrangements only. Some clones are missing; in checked studies, unresolved V genes explain under half, and the rest has no known cause. The sample table shows roughly 100,000 clones, and about 60% are seen once. The ten largest clones add up to about 4.9% of the sample. Sequencing was done on a sample of PBMCs. The source of these receptors is a human donor in good health.

This chain uses TRBV9 with TRBJ2-5, with TRBD2 matching 11 bases. The germline V gene encodes CDR1 SGDLS and CDR2 YYNGEE. The trim removed 2 bases at V and 1 base at J, leaving 1 base unmatched. The length of the CDR3 is 15 residues. DNA for the CDR3: TGTGCCAGCAGCGTCGGGACTAGCGGCCAAGAGACCCAGTACTTC. Protein: CASSVGTSGQETQYF.

V is TRBV18 and J is TRBJ1-3, with D possibly being TRBD1 (6 bases). Germline values: CDR1 KGHSH, CDR2 LQKENI. The CDR3 covers 16 residues. The germline V and J ends were trimmed by 3 bases and 6 bases, with 18 bases remaining between them. The CDR3 sequence is CASSPMDSRILNTIYF. The CDR3 nucleotides read TGTGCCAGCTCACCCATGGACAGTCGAATCTTAAACACCATATATTTT.

A few counts support this clone. The V and J genes are TRBV19 and TRBJ1-1; D not certain. V was clipped by 8 bases and J by 8 bases, with 18 bases between them. This CDR3 comprises 13 residues. Germline-derived CDR1 and CDR2 are LNHDA and SQIVND (reference sequence). The CDR3 DNA reads TGTGCCAGTGTTAGGAATACTAACTTCGAAGCTTTCTTT. Amino acid sequence: CASVRNTNFEAFF.

The chain couples TRBV5-6 to TRBJ2-1, with D perhaps matching TRBD1 (6 bases). V lost 6 bases and J lost 0, with 10 bases in between. CDR3 length: 14 residues. Germline CDR1 is SGHDT and CDR2 is YYEEEE. The CDR3 sequence: CASKRDISYNEQFF. CDR3 sequence (DNA): TGTGCCAGCAAGAGGGACATCTCCTACAATGAGCAGTTCTTC.

The chain couples TRBV19 to TRBJ2-1; 12 bases align to TRBD2. The CDR3 loop spans 14 amino acids. V was pared by 8 bases and J by 9 bases, with 8 bases of the junction left unmatched. Germline V gene lookup returns CDR1 LNHDA and CDR2 SQIVND (reference sequence). The CDR3 reads CASSSGRASLEQFF. For the CDR3, the DNA is TGTGCCAGTTCTAGCGGGAGGGCCTCACTTGAGCAGTTCTTC.

This clone was picked up one time. The V gene is TRBV30, the J gene TRBJ2-2, with D possibly TRBD1 on 5 matching bases. Trimming took 3 bases from V and 6 from J, leaving 8 bases between them. The CDR3 length is 12 residues. Germline CDR1 reads GTSNPN; CDR2 reads SVGIG (reference sequence). The CDR3 DNA reads as TGTGCCTGGAGCAAGGGGCCCGGGGAGCTGTTTTTT. Amino acids: CAWSKGPGELFF.

The chain uses TRBV6-5 and TRBJ2-2; D may be TRBD1 (5 bases). Germline assignment: CDR1 MNHEY and CDR2 SVGAGI. The CDR3 runs to 15 residues. Trimming removed 3 bases from V and 3 bases from J, with 11 bases in between. CDR3: CASSYSQGYTGELFF. CDR3 nucleotides: TGTGCCAGCAGTTATAGTCAGGGTTACACCGGGGAGCTGTTTTTT.

The rearrangement links TRBV27 to TRBJ2-6; 9 positions match TRBD1. The CDR3 contains 16 residues. Germline V gives CDR1 MNHEY, CDR2 SMNVEV (reference sequence). V was clipped by 6 bases and J by 1 base; unmatched bases: 4. DNA of the CDR3: TGTGCCAGCAGGACAGGGGGAGGGTCTGGGGCCAACGTCCTGACTTTC. This gives the protein CASRTGGGSGANVLTF.

The V and J genes are TRBV2 and TRBJ1-1, with TRBD1 matching over 10 bases. Losses at the gene ends were 10 bases for V and 6 bases for J; bases not matched to a gene: 8. Germline V lookup: CDR1 SNHLY, CDR2 FYNNEI. This CDR3 contains 13 residues. The CDR3 DNA reads TGTGCCATCCCCGGACAGGGGGTGTCTGAAGCTTTCTTT. Amino acids: CAIPGQGVSEAFF.

V is TRBV21-1 and J is TRBJ2-7; the table's D call, TRBD2, has no DNA check behind it. TRBV21-1 is classified as a pseudogene. The CDR3 is made up of 15 amino acids. CDR3 in amino acids: CASSNGGPFAYEQYF. The CDR3 DNA follows: TGTGCCAGCAGCAACGGAGGTCCTTTCGCGTACGAGCAGTACTTC.

The V call is TRBV6-1, the J call TRBJ1-5; D remains ambiguous. Looked up from germline, CDR1 is MNHNS and CDR2 is SASEGT. Deletions cut 2 bases from V and 2 bases from J, with 10 bases between. The CDR3 runs to 15 residues. The CDR3 sequence is CASSEWSRGNQPQHF. The CDR3 DNA reads as TGTGCCAGCAGTGAATGGTCCCGGGGCAATCAGCCCCAGCATTTT.

V usage is TRBV2 and J usage is TRBJ2-7; 8 positions match TRBD1. Germline loops: CDR1 SNHLY, CDR2 FYNNEI. This CDR3 has 14 residues. Trimming cost V 3 bases and J 6 bases; bases outside gene matches: 7. CDR3 amino acids: CASSETFTGGEQYF. The CDR3 region has the DNA TGTGCCAGCAGTGAGACCTTTACAGGGGGCGAGCAGTACTTC. The entire variable domain, with the rest obtained from reference TRBV2 and TRBJ2-7, is as follows: EPEVTQTPSHQVTQMGQEVILRCVPISNHLYFYWYRQILGQKVEFLVSFYNNEISEKSEIFDDQFSVERPDGSNFTLKIRSTKLEDSAMYFCASSETFTGGEQYFGPGTRLTVT.

This chain uses TRBV27 with TRBJ2-7; D ambiguous. The germline CDR1 and CDR2 sequences are MNHEY and SMNVEV (reference sequence). V lost 6 bases to trimming and J lost 2 bases, with 17 bases between them. The CDR3 consists of 15 residues. CDR3 nucleotide sequence: TGTGCCAGCAGCCGAGGCAGAACGCCCGCCTACGAGCAGTACTTC. The encoded protein is CASSRGRTPAYEQYF.

This chain uses TRBV27 with TRBJ2-1, with a possible D match to TRBD2 (5 bases). The germline V and J ends were trimmed by 6 bases and 2 bases, with 20 bases remaining between them. The CDR3 covers 17 residues. Per the germline V gene, CDR1 is MNHEY and CDR2 is SMNVEV (reference sequence). CDR3: CASRGKSGGLPYNEQFF. In nucleotides, the CDR3 is TGTGCCAGCAGGGGGAAATCGGGCGGACTCCCCTACAATGAGCAGTTCTTC.

The chain employs TRBV5-6 and TRBJ2-4, with D perhaps TRBD1 (6 bases). The V gene's germline CDR1 is SGHDT and CDR2 YYEEEE. CDR3 length: 15 residues. Trimming removed 4 bases at V and 3 bases at J, with 14 bases between. CDR3 nucleotides: TGTGCCAGCAGCCGTACAGGGTCTGGCAAAAACATTCAGTACTTC. It encodes CASSRTGSGKNIQYF.

The rearrangement links TRBV19 to TRBJ2-7; D remains ambiguous. Germline V gene sequence: CDR1 LNHDA, CDR2 SQIVND (reference sequence). V lost 5 bases and J 0 bases, leaving 11 bases between the germline ends. CDR3 size: 14 residues. CDR3 protein: CASSERINSYEQYF. The CDR3 region has the DNA TGTGCCAGTAGTGAGAGGATAAACTCCTACGAGCAGTACTTC.

This chain connects TRBV28 to TRBJ2-4; tentatively, D is TRBD2 (5 bases). Germline V gene data show CDR1 as MDHEN and CDR2 as SYDVKM. V was trimmed by 3 bases and J by 5 bases, leaving 17 bases between them. This CDR3 is built from 16 residues. Here the CDR3 reads CASSFFGGSGQNIQYF. DNA for the CDR3: TGTGCCAGCAGTTTTTTCGGAGGATCTGGGCAAAACATTCAGTACTTC.

The CDR3 DNA is TGTGCCTGGAGTCGGGACAGGGTGTTTGTCGAGCAGTACTTC. It yields the protein CAWSRDRVFVEQYF. The rearrangement links TRBV30 to TRBJ2-5, with 9 bases lining up with TRBD1. The end of the DNA is better explained by TRBJ2-7, so the J call may be wrong. From germline, CDR1 is GTSNPN and CDR2 SVGIG (reference sequence). The length of the CDR3 is 14 residues.

This sequence joins TRBV10-2 and TRBJ2-7, with D perhaps matching TRBD2 (5 bases). The CDR3 runs 13 residues. Per germline, CDR1 WSHSY and CDR2 SAAADI. V was cut by 0 bases and J by 11 bases, with 14 bases left in between. CDR3 DNA sequence: TGCGCCAGCAGTGAGTCGATTTGGGCCGGGGAGTACTTC. Translating it yields CASSESIWAGEYF.

The V and J genes are TRBV9 and TRBJ2-7, with D unresolved. Looked up from germline, CDR1 is SGDLS and CDR2 is YYNGEE. The CDR3 has 14 amino acids. Trimming took off 4 bases at V and 1 base at J, with 12 bases between the two ends. CDR3 DNA sequence: TGTGCCAGCAGCCATTCCAGGTCATCCTACGAGCAGTACTTC. Translating gives CASSHSRSSYEQYF.

The rearrangement uses TRBV6-1 and TRBJ2-5; the D gene is possibly TRBD1 (6 bases). The J call is uncertain, as TRBJ2-7 better fits the DNA end. This CDR3 contains 12 residues. Looked up from germline, CDR1 is MNHNS and CDR2 is SASEGT. This CDR3 is CAGRDKFYEQYF. The CDR3 coding sequence is TGTGCCGGACGGGACAAATTCTACGAGCAGTACTTC.

This chain links TRBV28 with TRBJ1-2; TRBD1 is a possible D gene (6 bases). The CDR3 is 13 amino acids. V was shortened by 2 bases and J by 8 bases, with 12 bases between the two germline ends. Germline V gene lookup returns CDR1 MDHEN and CDR2 SYDVKM. The CDR3 DNA follows: TGTGCCAGCAGTTTACGGGGGGCGGGAGGCTACACCTTC. Protein: CASSLRGAGGYTF.